This entry lists 11 T cell receptor beta chains sequenced from one sample in a study of blood T cell repertoires in COVID-19 (TCRdb year 2020). The method was the immunoSEQ multiplex PCR assay. In its TCRdb copy, this immuneACCESS table keeps in-frame sequences only and misses some clones. Where compared with another copy, unresolved V genes explain less than half of these, and the others have no known cause. The sample yields 200,000 or so clones; about 88% were counted once. The ten largest clones add up to 1.7% of the sample. Input material: peripheral blood. Source of these receptors: a man aged 65-85 years with acute or convalescent COVID-19.

Here the CDR3 reads CASRDLSGGGFAKNIQYF. The CDR3 bases are TGTGCCAGTAGGGACCTTAGCGGAGGAGGGTTTGCCAAAAACATTCAGTACTTC. V is TRBV19 and J is TRBJ2-4; TRBD2 is a possible D gene (6 bases). V lost 6 bases, J lost 1 base, and 22 bases lay in between. CDR1 and CDR2 (germline): LNHDA, SQIVND (reference sequence). The CDR3 covers 18 residues.

The chain joins TRBV28 to TRBJ2-7; 8 nucleotides match TRBD1. CDR1 MDHEN and CDR2 SYDVKM come from the germline V gene. V shed 8 bases, J shed 5 bases, and the junction held 11 bases outside the gene matches. The CDR3 spans 14 residues. The CDR3 reads CASFTQGASHEQYF. The DNA of the CDR3 is TGTGCCAGCTTTACCCAGGGGGCATCTCACGAGCAGTACTTC.

This chain uses TRBV6-1 with TRBJ1-1, with D uncertain. The CDR3 runs 18 residues. CDR1 and CDR2 (germline): MNHNS, SASEGT. V was shortened by 2 bases and J by 6 bases, with 25 bases between the two germline ends. The CDR3 here is CASSEPPPDKPWMPEAFF. The CDR3 DNA follows: TGTGCCAGCAGTGAACCCCCCCCTGACAAGCCCTGGATGCCTGAAGCTTTCTTT.

The J gene is TRBJ2-2, the V gene TRBV28; a possible D gene is TRBD2 (5 bases). The V and J ends lost 6 bases and 8 bases respectively, with 19 bases between them. This CDR3 spans 15 amino acids. CDR1 and CDR2 from the germline V gene are MDHEN and SYDVKM. CDR3 loop: CASRTGIQRWGELFF. The DNA for the CDR3 is TGTGCCAGCAGAACCGGGATCCAAAGGTGGGGGGAGCTGTTTTTT.

The chain recombines TRBV6-5 with TRBJ2-1; 7 nucleotides align to TRBD2. This CDR3 has 15 amino acids. Per the germline V gene, CDR1 is MNHEY and CDR2 is SVGAGI. Trimming took 2 bases from V and 3 from J; bases not matched to a gene: 4. The CDR3 DNA is TGTGCCAGCAGTTACGTAGCGGGTTACTACAATGAGCAGTTCTTC. Protein sequence: CASSYVAGYYNEQFF.

The chain uses TRBV9 and TRBJ2-3; TRBD1 aligns across 10 bases. Unmatched junction bases numbered 9, after V lost 5 bases and J lost 6 bases. From germline, CDR1 is SGDLS and CDR2 YYNGEE. There are 15 residues in the CDR3. CDR3 coding DNA: TGTGCCAGCAGTCTAGAGGGACAGGGGAGGGATACGCAGTATTTT. Its protein product is CASSLEGQGRDTQYF.

This clone was recorded only once. The genes are TRBV7-2 and TRBJ2-1; D may be TRBD2 (5 bases). The CDR3 contains 15 residues. The V end lost 1 base, the J end lost 2 bases, and 9 bases lay between the germline ends. The germline CDR1 and CDR2 sequences are SGHTA and FQGNSA. The CDR3: CASSLGGGAYNEQFF. The CDR3 DNA sequence: TGTGCCAGCAGCTTAGGTGGAGGTGCCTACAATGAGCAGTTCTTC.

This chain links TRBV5-1 with TRBJ1-2; D is unresolved. The CDR3 is 13 amino acids. V was cut by 5 bases and J by 2 bases, with 10 bases left in between. Germline CDR1 reads SGHRS; CDR2 reads YFSETQ. The CDR3 reads CASSPSQNYGYTF. Written as DNA, the CDR3 is TGCGCCAGCAGTCCGTCACAGAACTATGGCTACACCTTC.

The chain uses TRBV5-6 and TRBJ1-1; maybe TRBD1 (5 bases). The CDR3 sequence is 14 residues long. CDR1 is SGHDT and CDR2 is YYEEEE in the germline V gene. Trimming left V 5 bases short and J 6 bases short, with 17 bases between. CDR3 region: CASRFSGGIAEAFF. The DNA of the CDR3 is TGTGCCAGCAGGTTCTCCGGGGGTATCGCTGAAGCTTTCTTT.

This sequence joins TRBV6-6 and TRBJ1-2; D ambiguous. The CDR3 length is 13 residues. Trimming shortened V by 2 bases and J by 4 bases, and 8 bases separated the two germline ends. The germline V gene encodes CDR1 MNHNY and CDR2 SVGAGI (reference sequence). CDR3 in amino acids: CASSYTPPYGYTF. CDR3 DNA: TGTGCCAGCAGTTACACTCCCCCCTATGGCTACACCTTC.

This sequence joins TRBV5-4 and TRBJ2-3; 8 positions agree with TRBD2. The J segment lost 3 bases and the V segment lost 4 bases, leaving 4 bases of the junction unmatched. Per germline, CDR1 SGHNT and CDR2 YYREEE (reference sequence). CDR3 length: 14 residues. The CDR3 loop reads CASSGGRWTDTQYF. CDR3 bases: TGTGCCAGCAGCGGCGGGAGGTGGACAGATACGCAGTATTTT.